The rows below give T cell receptor beta chains drawn from one sample of a study of T cell repertoires in cytomegalovirus infection. Their antigens remain unidentified. TCRdb re-called the reads through MiXCR, storing one row per CDR3 protein. The sample includes around 430,000 distinct CDR3 sequences, approximately 40% of them seen just once. This specimen was cultured PBMCs, taken from culture after CMV antigen stimulation. Source of these receptors: a human donor in good health (CMV status not recorded). Some clones in this sample may be carry-over from other donors' samples. Each CDR3 is given with its conserved first and last residue.

V gene	J gene	CDR3 protein
TRBV2	TRBJ2-7	CASETEYEQYF
TRBV4-1	TRBJ1-2	CASSQLGLPLSGYTF
TRBV7-2	TRBJ2-7	CASSRPGLSGNTYEQYF
TRBV7-2	TRBJ2-5	CASSLRSGWETQYF
TRBV12-3/TRBV12-4	TRBJ2-6	CASSFDPSGANVLTF
TRBV7-2	TRBJ2-1	CASSSYGAYNEQFF
TRBV12-3/TRBV12-4	TRBJ2-2	CASTTFGTGELFF
TRBV7-9	TRBJ2-1	CASTPPVVLLYNEQFF
TRBV7-9	TRBJ2-7	CASSLAPTGNYEQYF
TRBV11-2	TRBJ1-1	CASSLTGGSFTEAFF
TRBV7-8	TRBJ2-1	CASRGTSGSNEQFF
TRBV6-5	TRBJ2-1	CATRPPPSGVLNEQFF
TRBV6-2/TRBV6-3	TRBJ2-7	CASSRGHEQYF
TRBV7-9	TRBJ1-5	CASSFSGQSNQPQHF
TRBV20-1	TRBJ1-5	CSASAPRDVSNQPQHF
TRBV6-6	TRBJ2-7	CASRRDGSSEQYF
TRBV19	TRBJ1-5	CASSIYTGPNQPQHF
TRBV28	TRBJ2-7	CASRPGQSYYEQYF
TRBV7-2	TRBJ1-6	CASSPGGRRNNSPLHF